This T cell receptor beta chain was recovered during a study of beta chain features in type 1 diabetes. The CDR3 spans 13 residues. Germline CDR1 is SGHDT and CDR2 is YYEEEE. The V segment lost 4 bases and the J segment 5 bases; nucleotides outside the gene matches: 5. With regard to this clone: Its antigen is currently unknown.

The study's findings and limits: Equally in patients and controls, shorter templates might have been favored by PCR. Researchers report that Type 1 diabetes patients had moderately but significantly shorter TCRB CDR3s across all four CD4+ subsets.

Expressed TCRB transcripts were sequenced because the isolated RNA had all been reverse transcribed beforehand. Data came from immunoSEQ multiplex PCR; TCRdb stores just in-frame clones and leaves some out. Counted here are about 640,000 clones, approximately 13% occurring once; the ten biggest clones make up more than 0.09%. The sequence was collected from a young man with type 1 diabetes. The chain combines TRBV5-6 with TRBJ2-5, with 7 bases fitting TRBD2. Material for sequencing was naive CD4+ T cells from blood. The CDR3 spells CASSPQGGETQYF. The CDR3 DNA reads TGTGCCAGCAGCCCGCAGGGAGGGGAGACCCAGTACTTC.